This T cell receptor beta chain was identified in a study of identical twins' blood T cells. Study context: Six alpha and about 6 beta libraries together yielded 50 million to 65 million reads. General observations from the study: Abundant TCRbeta CDR3s overlapped more between twins than with unrelated donors.

This clonotype was recorded a few times. Its antigen is undetermined. The donors were healthy female monozygous twins, three pairs in total. V was clipped by 6 bases and J by 3 bases, with 18 bases between them. The CDR3 contains 15 residues. The germline V gene encodes CDR1 MNHEY and CDR2 SVGAGI. TCRdb fed the 5' RACE reads into MiXCR, producing one record per CDR3 protein. The sample holds 400,000 or so distinct CDR3 sequences, over 25% seen once. The V and J genes are TRBV6-5 and TRBJ2-7; D is tentatively TRBD1 or TRBD2 (5 bases each). The TCR originated in a woman between 18 and 55 years old in good health. The sample was PBMCs. DNA for the CDR3: TGTGCCAGCAGCAGCCGGGACCTACAAGGCTACGAGCAGTACTTC. This gives the protein CASSSRDLQGYEQYF.